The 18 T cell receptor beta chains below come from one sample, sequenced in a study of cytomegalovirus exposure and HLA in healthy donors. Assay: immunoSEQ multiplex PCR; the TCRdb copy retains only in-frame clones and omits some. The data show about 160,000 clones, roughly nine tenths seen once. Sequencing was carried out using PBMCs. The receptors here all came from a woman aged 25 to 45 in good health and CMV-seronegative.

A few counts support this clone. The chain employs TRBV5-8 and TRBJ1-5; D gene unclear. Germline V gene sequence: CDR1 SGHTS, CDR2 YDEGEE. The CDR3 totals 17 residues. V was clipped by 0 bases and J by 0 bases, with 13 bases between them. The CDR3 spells CASSLELTGYSNQPQHF. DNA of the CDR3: TGTGCCAGCAGCTTGGAATTGACGGGTTATAGCAATCAGCCCCAGCATTTT.

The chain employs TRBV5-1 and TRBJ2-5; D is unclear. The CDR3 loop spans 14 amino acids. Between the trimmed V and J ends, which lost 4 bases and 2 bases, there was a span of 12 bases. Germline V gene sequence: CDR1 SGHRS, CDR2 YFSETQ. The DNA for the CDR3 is TGCGCCAGCAGCACATATATGAGGCAAGAGACCCAGTACTTC. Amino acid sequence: CASSTYMRQETQYF.

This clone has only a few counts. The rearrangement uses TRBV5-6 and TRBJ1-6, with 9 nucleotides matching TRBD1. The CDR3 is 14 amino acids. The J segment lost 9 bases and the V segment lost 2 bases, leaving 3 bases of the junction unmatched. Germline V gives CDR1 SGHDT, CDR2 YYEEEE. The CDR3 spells CASSFTGGISPLHF. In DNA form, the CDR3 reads TGTGCCAGCAGCTTTACAGGGGGCATTTCACCCCTCCACTTT.

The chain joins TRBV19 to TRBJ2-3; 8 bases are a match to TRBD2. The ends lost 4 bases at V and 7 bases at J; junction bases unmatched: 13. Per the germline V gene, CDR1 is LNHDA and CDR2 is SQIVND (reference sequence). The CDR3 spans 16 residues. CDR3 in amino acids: CASSTPGLGSSYTQYF. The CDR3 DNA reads TGTGCCAGTAGTACGCCGGGACTAGGGTCCTCGTATACGCAGTATTTT.

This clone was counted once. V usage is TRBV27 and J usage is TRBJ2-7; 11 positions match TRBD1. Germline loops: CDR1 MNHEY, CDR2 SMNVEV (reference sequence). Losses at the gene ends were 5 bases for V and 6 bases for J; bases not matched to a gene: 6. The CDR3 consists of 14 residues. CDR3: CASSPGTGGPEQYF. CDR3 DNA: TGTGCCAGCAGTCCAGGGACAGGGGGACCCGAGCAGTACTTC.

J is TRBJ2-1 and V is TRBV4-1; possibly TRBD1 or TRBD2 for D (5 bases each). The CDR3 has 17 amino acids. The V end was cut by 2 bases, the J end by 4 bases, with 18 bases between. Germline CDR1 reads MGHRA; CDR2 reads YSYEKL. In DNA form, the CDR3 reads TGCGCCAGCAGCCAACCTCCCGGGACGGAAAATTACAATGAGCAGTTCTTC. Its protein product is CASSQPPGTENYNEQFF.

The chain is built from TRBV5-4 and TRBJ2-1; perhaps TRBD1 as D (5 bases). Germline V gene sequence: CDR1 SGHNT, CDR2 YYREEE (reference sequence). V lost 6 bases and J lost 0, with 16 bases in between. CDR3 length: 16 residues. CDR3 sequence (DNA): TGTGCCAGCACCTCGTTAAGGACACGCTCCTACAATGAGCAGTTCTTC. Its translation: CASTSLRTRSYNEQFF.

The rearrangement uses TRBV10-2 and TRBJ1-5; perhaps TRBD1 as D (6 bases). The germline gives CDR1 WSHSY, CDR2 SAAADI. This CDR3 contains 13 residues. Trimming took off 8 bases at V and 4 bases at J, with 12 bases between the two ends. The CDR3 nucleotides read TGCGCCAGCGTAGGACAGTCTAATCAGCCCCAGCATTTT. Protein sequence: CASVGQSNQPQHF.

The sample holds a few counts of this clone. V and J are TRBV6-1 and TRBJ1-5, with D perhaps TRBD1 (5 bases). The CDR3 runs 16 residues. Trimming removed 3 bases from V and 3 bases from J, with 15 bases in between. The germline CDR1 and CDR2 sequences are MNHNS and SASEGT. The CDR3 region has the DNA TGTGCCAGCAGTGACGGTTGGGGCAGGGACAATCAGCCCCAGCATTTT. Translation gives CASSDGWGRDNQPQHF.

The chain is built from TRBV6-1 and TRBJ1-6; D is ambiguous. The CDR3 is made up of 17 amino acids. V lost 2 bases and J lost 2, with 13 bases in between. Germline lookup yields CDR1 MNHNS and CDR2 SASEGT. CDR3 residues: CASSEMRVSAYNSPLHF. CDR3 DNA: TGTGCCAGCAGTGAAATGAGGGTCTCGGCCTATAATTCACCCCTCCACTTT.

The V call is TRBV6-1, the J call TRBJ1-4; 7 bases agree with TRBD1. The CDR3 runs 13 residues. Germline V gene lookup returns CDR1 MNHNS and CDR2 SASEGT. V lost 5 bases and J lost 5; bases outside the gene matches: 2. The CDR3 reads CASSLDRNEKLFF. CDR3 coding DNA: TGTGCCAGCAGTTTGGACAGGAATGAAAAACTGTTTTTT.

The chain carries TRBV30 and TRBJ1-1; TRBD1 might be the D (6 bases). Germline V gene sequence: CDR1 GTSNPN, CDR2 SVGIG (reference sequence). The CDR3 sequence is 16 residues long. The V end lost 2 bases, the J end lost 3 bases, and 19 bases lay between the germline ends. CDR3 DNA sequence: TGTGCCTGGAGTTCGGAACTAACAGGGCGAGACACTGAAGCTTTCTTT. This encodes CAWSSELTGRDTEAFF.

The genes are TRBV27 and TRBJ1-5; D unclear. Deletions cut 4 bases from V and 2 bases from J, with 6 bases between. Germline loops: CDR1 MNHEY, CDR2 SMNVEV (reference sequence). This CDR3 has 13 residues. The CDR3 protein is CASSYTGNQPQHF. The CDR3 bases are TGTGCCAGCAGTTATACAGGCAATCAGCCCCAGCATTTT.

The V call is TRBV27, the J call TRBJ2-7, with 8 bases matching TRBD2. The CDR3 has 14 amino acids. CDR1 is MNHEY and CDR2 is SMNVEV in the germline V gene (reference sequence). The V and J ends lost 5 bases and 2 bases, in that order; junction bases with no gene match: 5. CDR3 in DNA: TGTGCCAGCAGTACTAGCGGCATACCCTACGAGCAGTACTTC. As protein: CASSTSGIPYEQYF.

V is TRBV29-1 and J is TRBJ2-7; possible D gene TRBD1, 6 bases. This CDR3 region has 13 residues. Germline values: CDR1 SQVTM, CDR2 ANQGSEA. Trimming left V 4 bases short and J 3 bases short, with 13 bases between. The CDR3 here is CSVVSGEFYEQYF. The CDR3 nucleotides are TGCAGCGTTGTGTCAGGGGAATTCTACGAGCAGTACTTC.

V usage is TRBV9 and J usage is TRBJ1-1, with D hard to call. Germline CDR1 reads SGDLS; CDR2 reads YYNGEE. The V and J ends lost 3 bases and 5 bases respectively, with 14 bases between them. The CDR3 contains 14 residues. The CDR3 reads CASSAHGPNTEAFF. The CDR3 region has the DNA TGTGCCAGCAGCGCCCACGGGCCGAATACTGAAGCTTTCTTT.

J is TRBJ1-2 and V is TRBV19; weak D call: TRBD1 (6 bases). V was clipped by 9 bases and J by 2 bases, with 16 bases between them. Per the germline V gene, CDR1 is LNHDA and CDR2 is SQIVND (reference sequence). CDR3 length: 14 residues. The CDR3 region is CASTHGQLNYGYTF. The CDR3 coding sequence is TGTGCCAGCACACATGGACAGCTAAACTATGGCTACACCTTC.

CDR3 sequence (DNA): TGTGCCAGCAGTGAAGGCGGGAATAATCAGCCCCAGCATTTT. It yields the protein CASSEGGNNQPQHF. The rearrangement joins TRBV6-1 to TRBJ1-5; D uncertain. Germline values: CDR1 MNHNS, CDR2 SASEGT. Trimming removed 1 base from V and 4 bases from J, with 8 bases in between. This CDR3 is built from 14 residues.